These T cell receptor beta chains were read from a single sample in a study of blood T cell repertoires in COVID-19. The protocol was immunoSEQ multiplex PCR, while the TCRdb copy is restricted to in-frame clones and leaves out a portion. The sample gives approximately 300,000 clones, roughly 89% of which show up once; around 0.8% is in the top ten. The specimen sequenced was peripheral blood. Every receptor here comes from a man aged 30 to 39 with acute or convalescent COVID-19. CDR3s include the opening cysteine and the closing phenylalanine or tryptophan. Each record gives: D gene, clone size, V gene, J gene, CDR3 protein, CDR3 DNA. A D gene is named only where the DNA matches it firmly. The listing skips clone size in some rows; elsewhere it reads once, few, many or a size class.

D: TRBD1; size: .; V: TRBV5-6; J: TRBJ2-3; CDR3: CASSIIGSPSTGKDTQYF; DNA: TGTGCCAGCAGCATAATCGGTTCCCCGTCGACAGGGAAAGATACGCAGTATTTT
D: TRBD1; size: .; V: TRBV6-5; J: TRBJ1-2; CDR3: CASGQGNYGYTF; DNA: TGTGCCAGCGGACAGGGGAACTATGGCTACACCTTC
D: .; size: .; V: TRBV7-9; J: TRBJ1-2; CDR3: CASSLAGGVATF; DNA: TGTGCCAGCAGCTTAGCGGGAGGGGTAGCCACCTTC
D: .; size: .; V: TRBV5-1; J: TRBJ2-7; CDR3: CASSLGDLIDEQYF; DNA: TGCGCCAGCAGCTTGGGGGACTTAATCGACGAGCAGTACTTC
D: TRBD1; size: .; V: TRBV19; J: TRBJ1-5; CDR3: CASNVGQGAQPQHF; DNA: TGTGCCAGTAACGTGGGGCAGGGGGCTCAGCCCCAGCATTTT
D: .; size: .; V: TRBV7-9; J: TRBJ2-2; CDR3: CASSDRQVLATGELFF; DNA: TGTGCCAGCAGCGACAGACAGGTGTTGGCCACCGGGGAGCTGTTTTTT
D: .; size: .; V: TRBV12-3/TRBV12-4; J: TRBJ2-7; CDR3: CASSLIQIYEQYF; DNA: TGTGCCAGCAGTTTAATTCAAATCTACGAGCAGTACTTC
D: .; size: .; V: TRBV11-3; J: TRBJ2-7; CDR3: CASSLEGGYEQYF; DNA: TGTGCCAGCAGCTTAGAGGGAGGTTACGAGCAGTACTTC
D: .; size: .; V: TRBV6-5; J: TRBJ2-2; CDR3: CASSYSSAGELFF; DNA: TGTGCCAGCAGTTATAGTTCGGCCGGGGAGCTGTTTTTT
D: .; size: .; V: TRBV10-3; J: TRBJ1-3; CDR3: CAIRARSGNTIYF; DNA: TGTGCCATCAGGGCCCGCTCTGGAAACACCATATATTTT
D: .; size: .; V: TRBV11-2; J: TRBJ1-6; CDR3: CASSGQGVGDSPLHF; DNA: TGTGCCAGCAGCGGCCAGGGCGTTGGGGATTCACCCCTCCACTTT
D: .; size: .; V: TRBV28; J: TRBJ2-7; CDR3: CASSSVRQAYEQYF; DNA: TGTGCCAGCAGTTCTGTCAGACAGGCCTACGAGCAGTACTTC
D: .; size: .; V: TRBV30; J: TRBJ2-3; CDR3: CAWRGGRMGGTETQYF; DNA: TGTGCCTGGAGAGGCGGGAGGATGGGAGGGACAGAAACGCAGTATTTT
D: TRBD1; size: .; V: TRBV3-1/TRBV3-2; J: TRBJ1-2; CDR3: CASRPGQGYGYTF; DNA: TGTGCCAGCAGACCGGGACAGGGCTATGGCTACACCTTC
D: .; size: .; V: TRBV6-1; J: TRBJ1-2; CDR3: CASSEGGLRQGYTF; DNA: TGTGCCAGCAGTGAAGGAGGGTTGCGCCAGGGCTACACCTTC
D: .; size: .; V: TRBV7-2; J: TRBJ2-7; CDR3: CASSLVSVGQHYEQYF; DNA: TGTGCCAGCAGCTTAGTAAGTGTCGGACAGCACTACGAGCAGTACTTC
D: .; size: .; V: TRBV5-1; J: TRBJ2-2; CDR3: CASSLTGRRVGELFF; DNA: TGCGCCAGCAGCTTGACAGGGCGAAGAGTCGGGGAGCTGTTTTTT
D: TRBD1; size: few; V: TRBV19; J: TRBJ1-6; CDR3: CASSALRDRGYSPLHF; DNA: TGTGCCAGTAGCGCTCTCCGGGACAGGGGATATTCACCCCTCCACTTT
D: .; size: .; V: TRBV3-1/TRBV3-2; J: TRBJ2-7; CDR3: CASSQVPSSTYEQYF; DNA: TGTGCCAGCAGCCAAGTTCCTAGCTCCACCTACGAGCAGTACTTC
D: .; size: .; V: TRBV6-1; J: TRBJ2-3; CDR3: CASSEVPGGTDTQYF; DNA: TGTGCCAGCAGTGAAGTTCCGGGGGGCACAGATACGCAGTATTTT
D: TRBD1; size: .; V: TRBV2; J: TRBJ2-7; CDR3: CASNGQGVGEQYF; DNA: TGTGCCAGCAATGGACAGGGTGTAGGCGAGCAGTACTTC
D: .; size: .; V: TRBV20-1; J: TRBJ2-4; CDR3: CSASSRGEGNIQYF; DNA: TGCAGTGCTAGTTCCAGGGGAGAGGGAAACATTCAGTACTTC
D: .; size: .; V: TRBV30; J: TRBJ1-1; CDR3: CAWDSLRDQGMNTEAFF; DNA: TGTGCCTGGGACTCCCTCCGGGACCAGGGGATGAACACTGAAGCTTTCTTT
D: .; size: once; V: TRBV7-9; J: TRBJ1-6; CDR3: CASRVAADSPLHF; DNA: TGTGCCAGCAGGGTAGCAGCGGATTCACCCCTCCACTTT
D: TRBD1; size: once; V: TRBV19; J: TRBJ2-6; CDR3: CASSTRQGGIIGANVLTF; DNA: TGTGCCAGTAGTACAAGACAGGGGGGAATTATTGGGGCCAACGTCCTGACTTTC
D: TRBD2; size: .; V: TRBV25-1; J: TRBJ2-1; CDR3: CASSGASLLAGGQAEQFF; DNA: TGTGCCAGCAGTGGTGCCTCTCTACTAGCGGGGGGGCAGGCTGAGCAGTTCTTC
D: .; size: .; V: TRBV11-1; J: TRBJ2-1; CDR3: CASSLLRGRNEQFF; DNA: TGTGCCAGCAGCTTACTCAGGGGGAGGAATGAGCAGTTCTTC
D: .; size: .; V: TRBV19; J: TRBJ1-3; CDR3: CASSPGTPNSGNTIYF; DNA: TGTGCCAGTAGCCCCGGGACACCAAACTCTGGAAACACCATATATTTT
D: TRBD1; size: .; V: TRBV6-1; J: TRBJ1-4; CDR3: CASSETKTGKGANEKLFF; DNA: TGTGCCAGCAGTGAAACAAAAACAGGGAAGGGGGCCAATGAAAAACTGTTTTTT
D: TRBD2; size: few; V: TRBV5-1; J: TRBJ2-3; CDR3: CASSFSGGASDTQYF; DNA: TGCGCCAGCAGCTTTAGCGGGGGGGCGTCAGATACGCAGTATTTT
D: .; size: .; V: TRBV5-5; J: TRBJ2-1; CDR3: CASSLGPDNEQFF; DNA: TGTGCCAGCAGCTTGGGCCCAGACAATGAGCAGTTCTTC
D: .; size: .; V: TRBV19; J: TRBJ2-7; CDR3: CASSSGTVYEQYF; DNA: TGTGCCAGTAGTAGCGGGACCGTCTACGAGCAGTACTTC
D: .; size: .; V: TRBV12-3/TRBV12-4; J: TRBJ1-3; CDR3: CAILGLGGDTIYF; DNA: TGTGCCATACTAGGATTGGGAGGGGACACCATATATTTT
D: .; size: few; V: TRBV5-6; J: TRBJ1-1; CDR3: CASSFGASIMNTEAFF; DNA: TGTGCCAGCAGCTTTGGGGCTTCGATAATGAACACTGAAGCTTTCTTT
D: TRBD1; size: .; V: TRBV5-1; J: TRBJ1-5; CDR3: CASALTGDGQPQHF; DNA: TGCGCCAGCGCCTTGACAGGGGACGGTCAGCCCCAGCATTTT
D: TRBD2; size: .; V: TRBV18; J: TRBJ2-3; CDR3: CASSPRLAGGRTDTQYF; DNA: TGTGCCAGCTCACCCCGACTAGCTGGGGGTAGGACAGATACGCAGTATTTT
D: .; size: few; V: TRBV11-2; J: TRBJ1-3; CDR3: CASSLGRNTIYF; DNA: TGTGCCAGCAGCTTAGGCAGGAACACCATATATTTT
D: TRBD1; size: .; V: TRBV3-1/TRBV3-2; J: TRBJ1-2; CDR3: CASSQGRTGYGYTF; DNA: TGTGCCAGCAGCCAAGGTCGGACAGGCTATGGCTACACCTTC
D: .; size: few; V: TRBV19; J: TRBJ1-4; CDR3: CASSVFNEKLFF; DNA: TGTGCCAGTAGTGTCTTTAATGAAAAACTGTTTTTT
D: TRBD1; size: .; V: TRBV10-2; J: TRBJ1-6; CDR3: CASSDWDRVPLNSPLHF; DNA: TGCGCCAGCAGTGATTGGGACAGAGTCCCCCTTAATTCACCCCTCCACTTT
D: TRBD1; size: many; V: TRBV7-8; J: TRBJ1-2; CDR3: CASSLAFKGQTPTNYGYTF; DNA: TGTGCCAGCAGCTTAGCATTCAAGGGACAGACGCCCACTAACTATGGCTACACCTTC
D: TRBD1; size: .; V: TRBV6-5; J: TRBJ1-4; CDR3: CASARAGGLNEKLFF; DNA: TGTGCCAGCGCTAGGGCAGGGGGCTTAAATGAAAAACTGTTTTTT
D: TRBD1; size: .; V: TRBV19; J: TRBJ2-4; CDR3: CASSMTGKNIQYF; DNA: TGTGCCAGTAGTATGACAGGGAAAAACATTCAGTACTTC
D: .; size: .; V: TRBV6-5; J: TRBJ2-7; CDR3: CASRGTNYEQYF; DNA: TGCGCCAGCCGGGGAACTAACTACGAGCAGTACTTC
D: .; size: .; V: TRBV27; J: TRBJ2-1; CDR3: CASSLGGPDNEQFF; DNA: TGTGCCAGCAGTTTAGGGGGCCCCGACAATGAGCAGTTCTTC
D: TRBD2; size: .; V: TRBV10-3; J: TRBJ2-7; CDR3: CAISLQPGLSSYEQYF; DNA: TGTGCCATCAGCCTCCAGCCGGGACTAAGCTCCTACGAGCAGTACTTC
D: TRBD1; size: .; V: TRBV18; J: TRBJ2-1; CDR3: CASSPRGQGAGNEQFF; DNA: TGTGCCAGCTCACCTCGGGGACAGGGGGCTGGAAATGAGCAGTTCTTC
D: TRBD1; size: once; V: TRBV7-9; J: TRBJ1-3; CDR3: CASSLQGGSSGNTIYF; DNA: TGTGCCAGCAGCCTACAGGGGGGAAGCTCTGGAAACACCATATATTTT
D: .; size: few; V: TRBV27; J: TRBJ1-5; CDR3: CASTSGRQPQHF; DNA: TGTGCCAGCACTTCAGGCCGCCAGCCCCAGCATTTT
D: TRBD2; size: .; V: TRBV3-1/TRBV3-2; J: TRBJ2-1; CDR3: CASSQRLAGGYEQFF; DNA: TGTGCCAGCAGCCAACGACTAGCGGGAGGATATGAGCAGTTCTTC
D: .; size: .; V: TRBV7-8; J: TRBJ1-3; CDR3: CASSWAGSPSGNTIYF; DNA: TGTGCCAGCAGCTGGGCCGGGAGTCCCTCTGGAAACACCATATATTTT
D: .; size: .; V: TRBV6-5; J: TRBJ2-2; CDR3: CASSYDLRRGTGELFF; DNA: TGTGCCAGCAGTTACGACCTCCGGCGAGGCACCGGGGAGCTGTTTTTT
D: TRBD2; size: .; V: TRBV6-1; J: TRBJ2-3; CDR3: CASSEVSGIAGATGGSDTQYF; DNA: TGTGCCAGCAGTGAAGTCAGCGGGATAGCGGGGGCAACGGGTGGCTCAGATACGCAGTATTTT
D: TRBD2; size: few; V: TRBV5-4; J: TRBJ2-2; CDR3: CASSPPPGLGSGELFF; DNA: TGTGCCAGCAGCCCACCCCCAGGACTAGGCTCTGGGGAGCTGTTTTTT